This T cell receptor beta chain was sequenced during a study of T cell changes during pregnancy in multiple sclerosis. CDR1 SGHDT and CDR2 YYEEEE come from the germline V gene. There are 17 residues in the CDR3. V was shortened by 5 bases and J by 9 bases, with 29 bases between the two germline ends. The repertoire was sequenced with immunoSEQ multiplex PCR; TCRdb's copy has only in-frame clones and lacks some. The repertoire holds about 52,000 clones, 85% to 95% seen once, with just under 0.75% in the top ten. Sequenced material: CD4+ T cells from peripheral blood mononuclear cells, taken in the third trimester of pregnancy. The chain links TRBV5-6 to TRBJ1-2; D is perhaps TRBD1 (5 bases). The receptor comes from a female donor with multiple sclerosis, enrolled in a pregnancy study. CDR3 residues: CASRTRSAAWGVSSYTF. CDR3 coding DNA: TGTGCCAGCAGGACCCGGAGCGCAGCTTGGGGGGTTAGTAGCTACACCTTC.